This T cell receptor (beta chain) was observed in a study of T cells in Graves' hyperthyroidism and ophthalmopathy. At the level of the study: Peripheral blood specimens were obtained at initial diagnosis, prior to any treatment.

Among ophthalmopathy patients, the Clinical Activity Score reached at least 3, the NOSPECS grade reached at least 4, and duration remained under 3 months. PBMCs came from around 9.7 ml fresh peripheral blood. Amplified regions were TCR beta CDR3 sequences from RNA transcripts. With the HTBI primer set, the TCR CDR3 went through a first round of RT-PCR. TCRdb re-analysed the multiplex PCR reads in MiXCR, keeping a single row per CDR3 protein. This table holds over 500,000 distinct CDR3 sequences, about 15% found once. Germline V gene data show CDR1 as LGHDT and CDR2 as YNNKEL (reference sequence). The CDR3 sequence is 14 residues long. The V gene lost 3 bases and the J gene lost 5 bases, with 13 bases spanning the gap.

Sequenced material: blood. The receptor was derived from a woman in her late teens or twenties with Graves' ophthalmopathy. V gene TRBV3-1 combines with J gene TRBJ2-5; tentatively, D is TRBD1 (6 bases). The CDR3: CASSQGAFYETQYF. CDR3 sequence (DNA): TGTGCCAGCAGCCAGGGGGCATTTTACGAGACCCAGTACTTC.